These T cell receptor beta chains were read from a single sample in a study of control samples from healthy donors and cancer patients. Assay used: immunoSEQ multiplex PCR; TCRdb lists only in-frame clones, some missing. The sample lists about 120,000 clones; around 90% were seen once. Sequenced: blood. All receptors derive from a woman in her sixties or seventies in good health. Both conserved end residues are part of each CDR3. The D gene is left open where the match is weak. Size tells how often a clone was seen (once, few, many) or the class of an expanded clone, and some rows leave it out.

>TRBJ1-1|once|TRBV5-5|-
TGTGCCAGCAGCTGGTTCGACGGGACCGTCTTT
CASSWFDGTVF
>TRBJ1-2|-|TRBV3-1/TRBV3-2|-
TGTGCCAGCAGCCAAGGAGGGGGCTATGGCTACACCTTC
CASSQGGGYGYTF
>TRBJ2-5|-|TRBV12-3/TRBV12-4|-
TGTGCCAGCAACCGGGACACCCAAGAGACCCAGTACTTC
CASNRDTQETQYF
>TRBJ1-1|once|TRBV5-1|-
TGCGCCAGCAGCTTTATTTCCGGAAACACTGAAGCTTTCTTT
CASSFISGNTEAFF
>TRBJ1-1|-|TRBV20-1|-
TGCAGTGCTATGGTGAACACTGAAGCTTTCTTT
CSAMVNTEAFF
>TRBJ2-1|-|TRBV5-1|-
TGCGCCAGCAGCCTCGAGACAGGTTACAATGAGCAGTTCTTC
CASSLETGYNEQFF
>TRBJ2-1|-|TRBV24-1|-
TGTGCCACCAGTGGAAAAGAGAGGGACTATGAGCAGTTCTTC
CATSGKERDYEQFF
>TRBJ1-5|-|TRBV5-4|-
TGTGCCAGCAGCTTGGGGGATCAGCCCCAGCATTTT
CASSLGDQPQHF
>TRBJ2-1|-|TRBV6-1|-
TGTGCCAGCAGTGAATGGGGAAACTCCTACAATGAGCAGTTCTTC
CASSEWGNSYNEQFF
>TRBJ1-3|-|TRBV10-3|-
TGTGCCATCAGTGAGTCTACGGGTGCTGGAAACACCATATATTTT
CAISESTGAGNTIYF
>TRBJ1-1|-|TRBV27|-
TGTGCCACAGGTGCGGCCGGGAGCACTGAAGCTTTCTTT
CATGAAGSTEAFF
>TRBJ1-4|-|TRBV4-3|-
TGCGCCAGCAGCCGGGGGGGAACTAATGAAAAACTGTTTTTT
CASSRGGTNEKLFF
>TRBJ2-2|-|TRBV28|-
TGTGCCAGCAGGCAAGGGGGGTTGCACGGGGAGCTGTTTTTT
CASRQGGLHGELFF
>TRBJ1-1|few|TRBV5-1|-
TGCGCCAGCAGCTTAAACGGGGCAACTGAAGCTTTCTTT
CASSLNGATEAFF
>TRBJ1-6|-|TRBV5-4|-
TGTGCCAGCACCTTGTCAGGGGTGAATTCACCCCTCCACTTT
CASTLSGVNSPLHF
>TRBJ2-1|few|TRBV9|TRBD2
TGTGCCAGCAATCTAGCGGGGGGGCCGTCCTACAATGAGCAGTTCTTC
CASNLAGGPSYNEQFF
>TRBJ2-7|many|TRBV7-9|-
TGTGCCAGCAGCTCTACTTTTTGGGGCCGCGCGGACGAGCAGTACTTC
CASSSTFWGRADEQYF
>TRBJ2-5|-|TRBV4-1|-
TGCGCCAGCAGCCAAGATTTCGCAGGGTGGGAAGAGACCCAGTACTTC
CASSQDFAGWEETQYF
>TRBJ1-1|-|TRBV23-1|-
TGCGCCAGCATTTTACAGGGAGTCACTGAAGCTTTCTTT
CASILQGVTEAFF
>TRBJ1-1|once|TRBV7-3|-
TGTGCCAGCAGCTCGGGAGTGAACACTGAAGCTTTCTTT
CASSSGVNTEAFF
>TRBJ1-2|-|TRBV24-1|-
TGTGCCACCAGTGAGGGGGGAGGACCCCTTGATGGCTACACCTTC
CATSEGGGPLDGYTF
>TRBJ1-6|-|TRBV18|TRBD1
TGTGCCAGCTCACCAGGGACAGGGGGATATAATTCACCCCTCCACTTT
CASSPGTGGYNSPLHF
>TRBJ2-1|-|TRBV4-3|TRBD1
TGCGCCAGCAGCCAAGATTTTGGGACAGTCTGGTCCAAGCAGTTCTTC
CASSQDFGTVWSKQFF
>TRBJ1-5|few|TRBV3-1/TRBV3-2|-
TGTGCCAGCAGCCAAGTCGGCGGACTGCCCCAGCATTTT
CASSQVGGLPQHF
>TRBJ2-1|few|TRBV24-1|-
TGTGCCACCAGTGATGCTATGAGCGGAGTCGCTGAGCAGTTCTTC
CATSDAMSGVAEQFF
>TRBJ2-2|-|TRBV7-9|TRBD1
TGTGCCAGCAGCCCGACAGGGGCCCTGGGCACCGGGGAGCTGTTTTTT
CASSPTGALGTGELFF
>TRBJ1-1|-|TRBV2|-
TGTGCCAGCAATCTACAGGGAAACACTGAAGCTTTCTTT
CASNLQGNTEAFF
>TRBJ1-5|-|TRBV5-6|-
TGTGCCAGCAGTCCGGGGTTCAATCAGCCCCAGCATTTT
CASSPGFNQPQHF
>TRBJ2-1|-|TRBV4-2|TRBD1
TGTGCCAGCAGCTCCGGGACAGAACCCTACAATGAGCAGTTCTTC
CASSSGTEPYNEQFF
>TRBJ2-5|-|TRBV6-1|-
TGTGCCAGCAGTGAAGTACAGCAAGAGACCCAGTACTTC
CASSEVQQETQYF
>TRBJ1-1|-|TRBV4-3|-
TGCGCCAGCAGCCAAGATAGCGACGGTAACACTGAAGCTTTCTTT
CASSQDSDGNTEAFF